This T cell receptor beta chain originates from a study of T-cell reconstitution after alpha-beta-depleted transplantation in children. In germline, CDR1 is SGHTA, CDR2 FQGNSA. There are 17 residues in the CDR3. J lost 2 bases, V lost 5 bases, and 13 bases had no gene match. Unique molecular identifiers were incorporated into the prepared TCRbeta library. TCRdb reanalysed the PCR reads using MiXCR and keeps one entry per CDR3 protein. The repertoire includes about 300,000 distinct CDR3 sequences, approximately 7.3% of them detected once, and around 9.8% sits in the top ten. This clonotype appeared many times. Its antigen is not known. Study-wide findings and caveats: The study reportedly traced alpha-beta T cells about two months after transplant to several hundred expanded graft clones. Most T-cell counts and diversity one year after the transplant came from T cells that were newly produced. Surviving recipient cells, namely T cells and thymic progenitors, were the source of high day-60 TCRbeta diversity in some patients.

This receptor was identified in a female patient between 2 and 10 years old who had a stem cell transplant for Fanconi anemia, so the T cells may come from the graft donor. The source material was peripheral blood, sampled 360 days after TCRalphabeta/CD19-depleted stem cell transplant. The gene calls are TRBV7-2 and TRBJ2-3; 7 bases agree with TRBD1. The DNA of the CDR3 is TGTGCCAGCAGCCTCAGAGAGACAGGGCTCTACACAGATACGCAGTATTTT. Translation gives CASSLRETGLYTDTQYF.